The TCR beta chain under discussion was sequenced for a study of technical replicates of blood from a few donors. The protocol was immunoSEQ multiplex PCR, while the TCRdb copy is restricted to in-frame clones and leaves out a portion. The data show 80,000 or so clones, 95% to 98% seen once. There are 14 residues in the CDR3. The germline V gene encodes CDR1 KGHSH and CDR2 LQKENI. Trimming pared 6 bases from V and 2 bases from J, leaving 11 bases between. The sample taken for sequencing was T cells isolated from PBMCs. The clonotype comes from a human donor in good health. The chain links TRBV18 to TRBJ2-1; D call uncertain. The CDR3 DNA reads TGTGCCAGCTCTTTCTCAGACACCTACAATGAGCAGTTCTTC. Protein sequence: CASSFSDTYNEQFF.